Presented here are 4 T cell receptor beta chains from one specimen sequenced in a study of T cells in narcolepsy. Repertoires were generated with immunoSEQ multiplex PCR, while TCRdb's copy carries only in-frame clones and drops some. The table records about 32,000 clones, approximately 79% of them present only once. Input material: memory (CD45RA-) CD4+ T cells from blood. These receptors all come from a human donor in good health.

The chain joins TRBV5-1 to TRBJ1-2, with a weak D call TRBD1 (5 bases). V was cut by 1 base and J by 2 bases, with 9 bases left in between. The germline CDR1 and CDR2 sequences are SGHRS and YFSETQ. CDR3 length equals 14 residues. Written as DNA, the CDR3 is TGCGCCAGCAGCTTGCGAGCAGGGAACTATGGCTACACCTTC. It encodes CASSLRAGNYGYTF.

The gene calls are TRBV7-2 and TRBJ2-2; 10 bases map to TRBD1. CDR3 size: 18 residues. Germline V gene lookup returns CDR1 SGHTA and CDR2 FQGNSA. V lost 5 bases to trimming and J lost 3 bases; unmatched junction nucleotides: 12. The CDR3 sequence is CASSKALAGTGDTGELFF. CDR3 DNA sequence: TGTGCCAGCAGCAAAGCTTTGGCCGGGACAGGGGACACCGGGGAGCTGTTTTTT.

In this sample, this clone turned up a few times. This sequence joins TRBV7-8 and TRBJ1-5; D gene unclear. Germline V gene data show CDR1 as SGHVS and CDR2 as FQNEAQ. V gave up 5 bases and J gave up 5 bases, with 19 bases separating them. The CDR3 totals 16 residues. The CDR3 bases are TGTGCCAGCAGCCGTAAACCAGGCCTTATCGATCAGCCCCAGCATTTT. Translation: CASSRKPGLIDQPQHF. Looking up the rest from reference TRBV7-8 and TRBJ1-5 gives the full variable domain: GAGVSQSPRYKVAKRGQDVALRCDPISGHVSLFWYQQALGQGPEFLTYFQNEAQLDKSGLPSDRFFAERPEGSVSTLKIQRTQQEDSAVYLCASSRKPGLIDQPQHFGDGTRLSIL.

The chain uses TRBV10-1 and TRBJ2-7, with 9 positions matching TRBD1. The V and J ends lost 6 bases and 1 base, in that order; junction bases with no gene match: 4. The CDR3 has 14 residues. The germline V gene has CDR1 WNHNN and CDR2 SYGVQD (reference sequence). CDR3 loop: CASRPGQGSYEQYF. The CDR3 coding sequence is TGCGCCAGCAGACCGGGACAGGGATCCTACGAGCAGTACTTC.